Each of the 19 T cell receptor beta chains below was sequenced from the same sample in a study of T cells after yellow fever vaccination. TCRdb passed the 5' RACE reads through MiXCR, listing each CDR3 protein once. Here the sample spans roughly 160,000 distinct CDR3 sequences, around 7.3% being singletons. The source material was CD4+ T cells sorted from PBMCs, sampled about 5 days after the first yellow fever vaccination. The receptors shown here come from a man aged 18-30 years who received the YFV17D yellow fever vaccine.

This clonotype was seen only a few times. One end of the junction fails to match germline, which may point to a read error. The J gene is TRBJ2-5, the V gene TRBV12-3 or TRBV12-4; TRBD1 aligns across 8 bases. The CDR3 length is 12 residues. This CDR3 reads CASSYFSGGLGF. CDR3 DNA sequence: TGTGCCAGCAGTTACTTCTCAGGGGGCCTCGGCTTC.

The rearrangement links TRBV11-2 to TRBJ1-2; D is perhaps TRBD1 (5 bases). V lost 2 bases to trimming and J lost 5 bases, with 12 bases between them. This CDR3 has 14 residues. Germline V gene sequence: CDR1 SGHAT, CDR2 FQNNGV. The CDR3: CASSLSVGGYGYTF. CDR3 sequence (DNA): TGTGCCAGCAGCTTAAGCGTCGGGGGATATGGCTACACCTTC.

This clonotype was seen more than once but under ten times. The chain uses TRBV7-3 and TRBJ2-2; 9 positions match TRBD2. The CDR3 consists of 16 residues. The V segment lost 3 bases and the J segment 7 bases; nucleotides outside the gene matches: 9. The germline CDR1 and CDR2 sequences are SGHTA and FQGTGA. The CDR3 region is CASSFPTPAGGGELFF. CDR3 sequence (DNA): TGTGCCAGCAGCTTCCCCACTCCAGCGGGGGGCGGGGAGCTGTTTTTT.

This clonotype was counted many times. This chain joins TRBV5-1 and TRBJ2-1; D might be TRBD1 or TRBD2, each matching 5 bases. V was trimmed by 3 bases and J by 7 bases, leaving 8 bases between them. This CDR3 contains 12 residues. Germline assignment: CDR1 SGHRS and CDR2 YFSETQ. In DNA, the CDR3 is TGCGCCAGCAGCTGGGACGTTAATGAGCAGTTCTTC. Protein product: CASSWDVNEQFF.

The chain couples TRBV6-5 to TRBJ2-3; no reliable D call. V lost 5 bases and J 0 bases, leaving 18 bases between the germline ends. Per the germline V gene, CDR1 is MNHEY and CDR2 is SVGAGI. The CDR3 runs 17 residues. CDR3 bases: TGTGCCAGCAGTAATACTCATCGCCTTACTAGCACAGATACGCAGTATTTT. It translates to CASSNTHRLTSTDTQYF.

In its sample, this clonotype was seen a few times. V and J are TRBV7-2 and TRBJ2-2; D unclear. Germline assignment: CDR1 SGHTA and CDR2 FQGNSA. The CDR3 extends over 14 amino acids. Trimming took off 8 bases at V and 0 bases at J, with 10 bases between the two ends. In DNA, the CDR3 is TGTGCCAGCGCCCTACTCCCGAACACCGGGGAGCTGTTTTTT. Translated: CASALLPNTGELFF. Variable domain in full (rest from reference TRBV7-2 and TRBJ2-2): GAGVSQSPSNKVTEKGKDVELRCDPISGHTALYWYRQSLGQGLEFLIYFQGNSAPDKSGLPSDRFSAERTGGSVSTLTIQRTQQEDSAVYLCASALLPNTGELFFGEGSRLTVL.

This chain joins TRBV18 and TRBJ1-5, with 7 bases aligning to TRBD1. CDR1 KGHSH and CDR2 LQKENI come from the germline V gene. V was pared by 3 bases and J by 5 bases, with 4 bases of the junction left unmatched. The CDR3 runs 14 residues. CDR3 amino acids: CASSPDTGDQPQHF. In DNA, the CDR3 is TGTGCCAGCTCACCCGACACAGGGGATCAGCCCCAGCATTTT.

Comment on this clonotype: This clone may be a read error of a much larger clone one base away. The chain uses TRBV11-3 and TRBJ2-4; tentatively, D is TRBD2 (6 bases). CDR3 size: 12 residues. V lost 5 bases, J lost 8 bases, and 10 bases lay in between. Germline values: CDR1 SGHNT, CDR2 YENEEA. CDR3 protein: CASSRDCDIQYF. The CDR3 DNA follows: TGTGCCAGCAGCAGGGACTGTGACATTCAGTACTTC.

This clonotype has at least ten counts. The J gene is TRBJ2-1, the V gene TRBV7-2, with a possible D match to TRBD2 (6 bases). The CDR3 has 13 residues. In germline, CDR1 is SGHTA, CDR2 FQGNSA. Trimming removed 0 bases from V and 12 bases from J, with 12 bases in between. The CDR3 nucleotides read TGTGCCAGCAGCTTAGCGGCCATGGGGGGGCAGTTCTTC. This encodes CASSLAAMGGQFF. The whole variable domain, remainder taken from reference TRBV7-2 and TRBJ2-1, is GAGVSQSPSNKVTEKGKDVELRCDPISGHTALYWYRQSLGQGLEFLIYFQGNSAPDKSGLPSDRFSAERTGGSVSTLTIQRTQQEDSAVYLCASSLAAMGGQFFGPGTRLTVL.

This clonotype came up a few times. The J gene is TRBJ2-7, the V gene TRBV5-1, with unresolved D. Germline-derived CDR1 and CDR2 are SGHRS and YFSETQ. V dropped 4 bases and J dropped 6 bases, with 11 bases sitting between them. The CDR3 spans 12 residues. The CDR3 is CASSVDGAEQYV. The CDR3 DNA reads TGCGCCAGCAGCGTGGACGGAGCCGAGCAGTACGTC.

This clonotype has ten or more counts. V usage is TRBV5-1 and J usage is TRBJ2-5; 11 bases agree with TRBD2. The V and J ends lost 4 bases and 4 bases, in that order; junction bases with no gene match: 9. CDR1 is SGHRS, CDR2 YFSETQ, per germline. The CDR3 loop spans 16 amino acids. The CDR3 DNA reads TGCGCCAGCAGCCAGACTAGCGGGGCGAGAGTAGAGACCCAGTACTTC. As protein: CASSQTSGARVETQYF.

This clonotype was seen at least ten times. The V gene is TRBV20-1, the J gene TRBJ2-1; 8 nucleotides align to TRBD2. V was clipped by 5 bases and J by 4 bases; unmatched bases: 10. CDR3 length: 15 residues. Germline lookup yields CDR1 DFQATT and CDR2 SNEGSKA (reference sequence). CDR3: CSAGRRGGVYNEQFF. CDR3 nucleotide sequence: TGCAGTGCTGGGCGCCGGGGGGGCGTATACAATGAGCAGTTCTTC.

In its sample, this clonotype was seen many times. The chain couples TRBV6-5 to TRBJ2-3; D unresolved. Germline assignment: CDR1 MNHEY and CDR2 SVGAGI. This CDR3 comprises 15 residues. V was pared by 4 bases and J by 3 bases, with 14 bases between. The CDR3 protein is CASSSDQLRTDTQYF. Here the CDR3 DNA reads TGTGCCAGCAGTTCCGACCAACTGCGGACAGATACGCAGTATTTT.

V usage is TRBV7-3 and J usage is TRBJ1-2; 7 positions agree with TRBD1. Per the germline V gene, CDR1 is SGHTA and CDR2 is FQGTGA. The J segment lost 5 bases and the V segment lost 4 bases, leaving 10 bases of the junction unmatched. The CDR3 consists of 15 residues. The CDR3 region is CASSSRTGPGYGYTF. The CDR3 region has the DNA TGTGCCAGCAGCTCCAGGACAGGACCCGGTTATGGCTACACCTTC.

This clonotype turned up a few times. The chain links TRBV12-1 to TRBJ1-2; the D call in the table, TRBD1, was not verified against the DNA. TRBV12-1 is designated a pseudogene. The CDR3 has 15 residues. CDR3 DNA: TGTGCCAGCAGCTTTGGCGGACAGGGCCCCTATGGCTACACCTTC. Encoded protein: CASSFGGQGPYGYTF.

This clonotype was detected ten times or more. The chain is built from TRBV12-3 or TRBV12-4 and TRBJ2-3; 10 nucleotides match TRBD2. The CDR3 totals 15 residues. Trimming removed 6 bases from V and 7 bases from J; junction bases left unmatched: 10. CDR3 residues: CASRSSSGGRNTQYF. The CDR3 DNA reads TGTGCCAGCAGATCCTCTAGCGGGGGTAGAAATACGCAGTATTTT.

This clonotype was recorded at least ten times. The J gene is TRBJ2-3, the V gene TRBV12-3 or TRBV12-4; D gene uncertain. This CDR3 has 11 residues. V was cut by 3 bases and J by 5 bases, with 3 bases left in between. The CDR3 DNA reads TGTGCCAGCAGTTTGAGAGATACGCAGTATTTT. Amino acid sequence: CASSLRDTQYF.

CDR3 nucleotide sequence: TGTGCCAGCAGTTTACGGACAGGGGGCGCGACGGGCTACACCTTC. This codes for CASSLRTGGATGYTF. The chain employs TRBV6-5 and TRBJ1-2, with 11 nucleotides matching TRBD1. After removal of 4 bases from V and 8 bases from J, the junction contained 9 bases not matched to a gene. The CDR3 sequence is 15 residues long. Germline CDR1 reads MNHEY; CDR2 reads SVGAGI.

This clonotype was counted at least ten times. The rearrangement links TRBV7-9 to TRBJ2-7; tentatively, D is TRBD1 or TRBD2 (5 bases each). Trimming removed 5 bases at V and 0 bases at J, with 20 bases between. CDR1 and CDR2 from the germline V gene are SEHNR and FQNEAQ (reference sequence). This CDR3 spans 17 amino acids. CDR3 nucleotides: TGTGCCAGCAGCCCTTCGCGTTTCCGGGGCCACTCCTACGAGCAGTACTTC. As protein: CASSPSRFRGHSYEQYF. The whole variable domain, remainder taken from reference TRBV7-9 and TRBJ2-7, is DTGVSQNPRHKITKRGQNVTFRCDPISEHNRLYWYRQTLGQGPEFLTYFQNEAQLEKSRLLSDRFSAERPKGSFSTLEIQRTEQGDSAMYLCASSPSRFRGHSYEQYFGPGTRLTVT.